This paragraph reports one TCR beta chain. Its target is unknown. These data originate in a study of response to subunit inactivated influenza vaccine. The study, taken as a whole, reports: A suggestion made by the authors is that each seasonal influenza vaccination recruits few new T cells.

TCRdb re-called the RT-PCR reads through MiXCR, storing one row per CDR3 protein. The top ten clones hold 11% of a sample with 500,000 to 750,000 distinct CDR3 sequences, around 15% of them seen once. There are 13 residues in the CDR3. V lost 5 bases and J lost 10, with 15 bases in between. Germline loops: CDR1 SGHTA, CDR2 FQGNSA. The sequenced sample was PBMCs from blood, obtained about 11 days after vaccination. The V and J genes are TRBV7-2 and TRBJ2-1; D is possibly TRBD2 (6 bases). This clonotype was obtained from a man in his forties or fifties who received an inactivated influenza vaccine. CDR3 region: CASSTTGTSEQFF. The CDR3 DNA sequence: TGTGCCAGCAGCACAACCGGGACTTCGGAGCAGTTCTTC. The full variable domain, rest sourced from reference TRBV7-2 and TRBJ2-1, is GAGVSQSPSNKVTEKGKDVELRCDPISGHTALYWYRQSLGQGLEFLIYFQGNSAPDKSGLPSDRFSAERTGGSVSTLTIQRTQQEDSAVYLCASSTTGTSEQFFGPGTRLTVL.